This T cell receptor beta chain was sequenced in a study of T-cell reconstitution after alpha-beta-depleted transplantation in children. A note on this clonotype: At one end, the junction sequence differs from germline, possibly due to a read error.

Germline CDR1 reads SGHTA; CDR2 reads FQGNSA. The CDR3 totals 14 residues. Unique molecular identifiers were incorporated into the prepared TCRbeta library. Via MiXCR, TCRdb re-called the PCR reads, giving one row per CDR3 protein. Seen here are 70,000 to 100,000 distinct CDR3 sequences, 12% observed once, and the top ten hold approximately 13%. J is TRBJ2-7 and V is TRBV7-2; perhaps TRBD2 as D (6 bases). This clonotype was obtained from a human donor who donated a stem cell graft to a child with inherited bone marrow failure. This specimen consisted of PBMCs from the stem cell graft donor, obtained from the stem cell graft. CDR3 DNA: TGTTCCAGCAGCGGTGCGGGGCCCGGGTACGAGCAGTACTTC. Translated: CSSSGAGPGYEQYF.